This T cell receptor beta chain derives from a study of T-cell memory formation after mild COVID-19. Study-wide context: For the most part, TCR clusters were specific to one donor.

Whole-study findings and limits: Day 15 to 85 contracting clones showed balanced CD4/CD8; later expanders leaned CD4+. That cross-reactive memory joined was suggested by some responding clones appearing in pre-infection memory. CD4+ clones that contracted lay mainly in CM and EM; CD8+ ones lay in EMRA.

Each CDR3 protein is one row after TCRdb ran MiXCR on the 5' RACE reads. This table holds about 340,000 distinct CDR3 sequences, under 15% found once. The CDR3 covers 13 residues. Germline-derived CDR1 and CDR2 are MNHEY and SVGAGI. Trimming took 6 bases from V and 3 from J; bases not matched to a gene: 4. This clonotype was seen a few times. The antigen remains undetermined. Specimen: PBMCs or a T cell subset sorted from them (not recorded which). The clonotype was recovered from a man between 18 and 29 years old who had mild COVID-19 (a few samples of this study predate the infection). Cell type and time point are not known. The chain has TRBV6-5 and TRBJ1-1, with 7 bases that match TRBD1. CDR3 region: CASRPTGHTEAFF. CDR3 in DNA: TGTGCCAGCAGGCCGACAGGGCACACTGAAGCTTTCTTT.